Detailed here is one T cell receptor (beta chain). Its antigen is unknown. Germline CDR1 reads KGHSH; CDR2 reads LQKENI. The CDR3 has 16 amino acids. V was cut by 3 bases and J by 10 bases, with 22 bases left in between. RNA, once extracted, was reverse transcribed into cDNA for use as the sequencing template. TCRdb keeps only in-frame clones here, not all; method: immunoSEQ multiplex PCR. The top ten hold about 4.5% of the sample, which has approximately 150,000 clones, 55% to 65% seen once. This sample was taken from a study of CD8+ T cells in alopecia areata. PBMCs yielded sorted CD4+ and CD8+ T cells. Notes on the study in general: Compared with mice, patients displayed less clear TCR sharing, possibly for HLA-related reasons. Scalp sequencing also captures normal skin's resident alphabeta T cells. Alopecia totalis/universalis scalp especially showed more expanded CD8+ clones than normal scalp.

The sequencing input was CD4+ T cells sorted from blood. The sequence was obtained from a human donor in good health. This chain links TRBV18 with TRBJ2-1; tentatively, D is TRBD1 (6 bases). The CDR3 sequence is CASSPAFAPRGVEQFF. The CDR3 DNA reads as TGTGCCAGCTCACCGGCCTTCGCCCCCAGGGGTGTCGAGCAGTTCTTC.